This T cell receptor beta chain came from a study of CD8 T cells in Susac syndrome. The study's findings and limits: No clonal expansion appeared among CD4+ T cells in Susac patients.

Reverse transcription used about 0.45 to 1 ug RNA and random hexamers. Amplification of the TCR beta CDR3 was carried out by immunoSEQ multiplex PCR, which spanned a total of 54 Vbeta and 13 Jbeta segments. MiXCR was run by TCRdb on the immunoSEQ multiplex PCR reads, yielding one entry per CDR3 protein. Of some 170,000 distinct CDR3 sequences listed, around 94% are singletons. The V gene lost 1 base and the J gene lost 0 bases, with 9 bases spanning the gap. The CDR3 length is 15 residues. Germline V gene data show CDR1 as SNHLY and CDR2 as FYNNEI. CD8+ and CD4+ blood T cells underwent TCR beta sequencing. Patients with Susac syndrome showed fulfilment of recently defined diagnostic criteria for definite or probable disease. Regarding this clonotype: Its antigen remains unknown.

J is TRBJ1-1 and V is TRBV2, with D uncertain. The clonotype comes from a human donor with Susac syndrome. The sequenced sample consisted of CD4+ T cells from PBMCs. CDR3 DNA: TGTGCCAGCAGTGAAGGGCCCCCCATGAACACTGAAGCTTTCTTT. This codes for CASSEGPPMNTEAFF.